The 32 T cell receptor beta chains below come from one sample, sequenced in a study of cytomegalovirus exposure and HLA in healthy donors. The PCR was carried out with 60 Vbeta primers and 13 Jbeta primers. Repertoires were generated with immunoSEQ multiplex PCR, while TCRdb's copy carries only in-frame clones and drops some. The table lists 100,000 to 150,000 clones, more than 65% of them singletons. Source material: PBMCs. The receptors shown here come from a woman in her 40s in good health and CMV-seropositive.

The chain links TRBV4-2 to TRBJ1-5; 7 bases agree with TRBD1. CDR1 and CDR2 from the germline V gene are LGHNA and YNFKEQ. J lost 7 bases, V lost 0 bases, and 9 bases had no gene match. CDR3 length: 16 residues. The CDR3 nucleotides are TGTGCCAGCAGCCAAGATCCGACAGGGAATGGGCAGCCCCAGCATTTT. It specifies CASSQDPTGNGQPQHF.

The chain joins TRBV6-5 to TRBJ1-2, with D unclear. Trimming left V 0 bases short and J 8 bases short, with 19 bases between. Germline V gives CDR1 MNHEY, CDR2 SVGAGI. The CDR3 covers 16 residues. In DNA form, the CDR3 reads TGTGCCAGCAGTTACTCGGGTCTCCCTAGGCGTGAAGGCTACACCTTC. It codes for CASSYSGLPRREGYTF.

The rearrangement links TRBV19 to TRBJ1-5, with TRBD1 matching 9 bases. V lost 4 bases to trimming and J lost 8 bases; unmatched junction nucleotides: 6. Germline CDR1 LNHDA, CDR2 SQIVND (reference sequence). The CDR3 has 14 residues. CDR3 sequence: CASSTTGGLEPQHF. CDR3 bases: TGTGCCAGTAGTACTACAGGGGGCCTGGAGCCCCAGCATTTT.

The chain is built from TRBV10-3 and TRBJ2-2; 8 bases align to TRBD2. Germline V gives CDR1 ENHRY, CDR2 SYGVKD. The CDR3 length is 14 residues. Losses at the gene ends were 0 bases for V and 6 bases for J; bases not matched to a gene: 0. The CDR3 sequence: CAISESGGAGELFF. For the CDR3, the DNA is TGTGCCATCAGTGAGTCCGGGGGGGCCGGGGAGCTGTTTTTT.

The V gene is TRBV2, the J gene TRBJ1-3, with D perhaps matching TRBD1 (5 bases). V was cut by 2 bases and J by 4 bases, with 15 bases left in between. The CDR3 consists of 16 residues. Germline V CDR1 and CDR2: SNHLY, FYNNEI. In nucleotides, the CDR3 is TGTGCCAGCAGTGAATCTGGGGGGATCGGGGGAAACACCATATATTTT. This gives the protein CASSESGGIGGNTIYF. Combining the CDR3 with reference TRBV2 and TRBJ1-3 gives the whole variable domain EPEVTQTPSHQVTQMGQEVILRCVPISNHLYFYWYRQILGQKVEFLVSFYNNEISEKSEIFDDQFSVERPDGSNFTLKIRSTKLEDSAMYFCASSESGGIGGNTIYFGEGSWLTVV.

The CDR3 nucleotides read TGTGTCAGAAGCTTAGATGTAGCGGGAGAAGTAGATACGCAGTATTTT. It is translated as CVRSLDVAGEVDTQYF. The chain combines TRBV7-5 with TRBJ2-3; the table assigns TRBD2, which was not confirmed against the DNA. TRBV7-5 is reported as a pseudogene. This CDR3 spans 16 amino acids.

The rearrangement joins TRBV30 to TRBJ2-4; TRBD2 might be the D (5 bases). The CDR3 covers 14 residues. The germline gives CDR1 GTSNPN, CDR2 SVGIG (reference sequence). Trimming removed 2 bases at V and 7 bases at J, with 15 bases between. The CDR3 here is CAWSTLRPGNIQYF. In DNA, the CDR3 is TGTGCCTGGAGTACTCTGAGGCCGGGGAACATTCAGTACTTC.

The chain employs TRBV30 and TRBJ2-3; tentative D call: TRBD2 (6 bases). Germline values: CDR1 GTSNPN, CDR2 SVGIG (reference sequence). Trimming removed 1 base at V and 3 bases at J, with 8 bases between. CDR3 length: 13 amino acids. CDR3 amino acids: CAWSGGETDTQYF. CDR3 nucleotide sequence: TGTGCCTGGAGTGGCGGGGAGACAGATACGCAGTATTTT.

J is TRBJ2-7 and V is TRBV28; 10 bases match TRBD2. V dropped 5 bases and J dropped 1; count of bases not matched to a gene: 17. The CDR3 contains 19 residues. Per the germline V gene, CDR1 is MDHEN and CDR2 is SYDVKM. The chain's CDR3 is CASSTKLAGDISSSYEQYF. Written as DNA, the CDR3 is TGTGCCAGCAGTACTAAGCTAGCGGGAGATATATCGTCGTCCTACGAGCAGTACTTC.

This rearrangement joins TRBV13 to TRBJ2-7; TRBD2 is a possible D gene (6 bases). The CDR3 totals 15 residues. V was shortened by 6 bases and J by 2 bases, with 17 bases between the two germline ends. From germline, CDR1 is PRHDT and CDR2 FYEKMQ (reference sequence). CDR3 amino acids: CASSRTGTSAYEQYF. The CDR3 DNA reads TGTGCCAGCAGTAGGACCGGGACTTCGGCCTACGAGCAGTACTTC. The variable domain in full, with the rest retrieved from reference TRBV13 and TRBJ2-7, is AAGVIQSPRHLIKEKRETATLKCYPIPRHDTVYWYQQGPGQDPQFLISFYEKMQSDKGSIPDRFSAQQFSDYHSELNMSSLELGDSALYFCASSRTGTSAYEQYFGPGTRLTVT.

The CDR3 nucleotides read TGTGCCAGCAGCTCCGGACAGGGTTTCTCAAGCGAGCAGTACTTC. This encodes CASSSGQGFSSEQYF. This sequence joins TRBV7-9 and TRBJ2-7; TRBD1 matches 8 bases. Germline CDR1 reads SEHNR; CDR2 reads FQNEAQ (reference sequence). The CDR3 extends over 15 amino acids. V lost 4 bases and J lost 6; bases outside the gene matches: 11.

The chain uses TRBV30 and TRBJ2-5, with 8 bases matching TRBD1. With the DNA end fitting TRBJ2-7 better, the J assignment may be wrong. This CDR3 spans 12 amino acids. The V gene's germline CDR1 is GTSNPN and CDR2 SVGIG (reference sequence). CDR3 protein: CAWRTGSYEQYF. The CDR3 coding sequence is TGTGCCTGGCGGACAGGGAGCTACGAGCAGTACTTC.

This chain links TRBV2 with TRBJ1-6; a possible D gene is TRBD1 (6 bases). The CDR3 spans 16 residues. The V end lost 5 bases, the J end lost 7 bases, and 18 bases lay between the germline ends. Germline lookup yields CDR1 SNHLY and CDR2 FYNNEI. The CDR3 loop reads CASSSQGSRNNSPLHF. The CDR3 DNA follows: TGTGCCAGCAGTTCTCAGGGGAGTAGGAACAATTCACCCCTCCACTTT.

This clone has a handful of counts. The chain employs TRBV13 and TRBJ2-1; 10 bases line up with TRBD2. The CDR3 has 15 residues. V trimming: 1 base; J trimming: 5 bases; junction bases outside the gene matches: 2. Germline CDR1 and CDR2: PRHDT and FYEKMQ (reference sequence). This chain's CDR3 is CASSLVLAGHNEQFF. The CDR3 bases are TGTGCCAGCAGCTTAGTACTAGCGGGACACAATGAGCAGTTCTTC.

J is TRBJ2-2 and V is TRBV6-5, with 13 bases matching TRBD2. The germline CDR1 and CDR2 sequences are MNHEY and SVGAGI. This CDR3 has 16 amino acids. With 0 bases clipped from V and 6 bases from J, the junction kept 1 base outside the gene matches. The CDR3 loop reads CASSYSGLAGAGELFF. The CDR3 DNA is TGTGCCAGCAGTTACTCAGGACTAGCGGGAGCCGGGGAGCTGTTTTTT.

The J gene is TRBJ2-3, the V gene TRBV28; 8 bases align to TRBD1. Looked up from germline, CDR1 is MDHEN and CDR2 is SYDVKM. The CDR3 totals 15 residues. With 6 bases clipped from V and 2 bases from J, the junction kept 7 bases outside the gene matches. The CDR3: CASSPQGVFTDTQYF. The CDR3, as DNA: TGTGCCAGCAGCCCACAGGGGGTGTTCACAGATACGCAGTATTTT.

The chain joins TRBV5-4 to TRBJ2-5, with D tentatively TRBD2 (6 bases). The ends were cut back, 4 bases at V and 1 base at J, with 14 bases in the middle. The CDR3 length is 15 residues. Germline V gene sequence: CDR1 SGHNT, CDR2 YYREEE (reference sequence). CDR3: CASSGQGLFQETQYF. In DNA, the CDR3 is TGTGCCAGCAGCGGGCAAGGACTATTCCAAGAGACCCAGTACTTC.

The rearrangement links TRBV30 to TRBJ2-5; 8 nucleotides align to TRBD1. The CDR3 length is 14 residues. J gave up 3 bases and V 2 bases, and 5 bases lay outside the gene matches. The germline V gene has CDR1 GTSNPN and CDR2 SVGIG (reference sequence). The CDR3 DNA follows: TGTGCCTGGAGTCCCCAGGGGGCCGAAGAGACCCAGTACTTC. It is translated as CAWSPQGAEETQYF.

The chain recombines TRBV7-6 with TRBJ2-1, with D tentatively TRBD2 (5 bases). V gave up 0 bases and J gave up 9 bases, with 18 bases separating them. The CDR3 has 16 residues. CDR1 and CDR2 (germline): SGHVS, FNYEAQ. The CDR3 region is CASSLAGIANPAEQFF. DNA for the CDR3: TGTGCCAGCAGCTTAGCGGGGATAGCGAACCCTGCTGAGCAGTTCTTC.

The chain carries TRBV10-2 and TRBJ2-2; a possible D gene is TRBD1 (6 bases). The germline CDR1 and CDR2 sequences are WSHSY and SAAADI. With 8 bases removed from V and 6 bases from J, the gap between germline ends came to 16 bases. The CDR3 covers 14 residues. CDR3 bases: TGCGCCAGCGCCATCCTACAGGGCTCCGGGGAGCTGTTTTTT. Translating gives CASAILQGSGELFF.

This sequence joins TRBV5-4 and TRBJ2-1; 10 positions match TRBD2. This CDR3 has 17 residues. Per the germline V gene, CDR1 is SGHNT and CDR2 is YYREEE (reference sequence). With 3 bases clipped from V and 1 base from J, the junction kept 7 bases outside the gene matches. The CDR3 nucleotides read TGTGCCAGCAGCTCCCGGAAAGCGGGAGGGTCCTACAATGAGCAGTTCTTC. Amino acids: CASSSRKAGGSYNEQFF. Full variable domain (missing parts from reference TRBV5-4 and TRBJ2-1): ETGVTQSPTHLIKTRGQQVTLRCSSQSGHNTVSWYQQALGQGPQFIFQYYREEENGRGNFPPRFSGLQFPNYSSELNVNALELDDSALYLCASSSRKAGGSYNEQFFGPGTRLTVL.

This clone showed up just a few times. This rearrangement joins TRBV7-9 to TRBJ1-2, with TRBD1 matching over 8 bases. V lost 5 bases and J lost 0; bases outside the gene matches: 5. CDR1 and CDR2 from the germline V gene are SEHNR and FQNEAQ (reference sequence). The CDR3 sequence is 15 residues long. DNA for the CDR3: TGTGCCAGCAGCCGGGACAGGATTACTAACTATGGCTACACCTTC. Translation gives CASSRDRITNYGYTF.

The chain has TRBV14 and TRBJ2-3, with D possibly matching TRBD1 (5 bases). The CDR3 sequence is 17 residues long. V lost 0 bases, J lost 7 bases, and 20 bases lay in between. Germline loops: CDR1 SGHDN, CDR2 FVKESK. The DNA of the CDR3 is TGTGCCAGCAGCCAAGACTCAGCGCGGCTAAGGGGAAATACGCAGTATTTT. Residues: CASSQDSARLRGNTQYF.

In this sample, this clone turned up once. CDR3 in DNA: TGTGCCTGGAAGGAACTAGCGGGATTGGCACAAGAGACCCAGTACTTC. This sequence encodes CAWKELAGLAQETQYF. The genes are TRBV30 and TRBJ2-5; TRBD2 aligns across 10 bases. Germline-derived CDR1 and CDR2 are GTSNPN and SVGIG (reference sequence). CDR3 length: 16 residues. V was pared by 4 bases and J by 2 bases, with 10 bases of the junction left unmatched.

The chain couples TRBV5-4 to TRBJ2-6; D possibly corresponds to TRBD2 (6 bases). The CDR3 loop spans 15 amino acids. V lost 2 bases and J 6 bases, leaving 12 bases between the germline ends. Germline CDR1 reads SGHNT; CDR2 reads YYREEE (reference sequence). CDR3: CASSLAGLEANVLTF. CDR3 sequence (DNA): TGTGCCAGCAGCTTAGCGGGCCTCGAGGCCAACGTCCTGACTTTC.

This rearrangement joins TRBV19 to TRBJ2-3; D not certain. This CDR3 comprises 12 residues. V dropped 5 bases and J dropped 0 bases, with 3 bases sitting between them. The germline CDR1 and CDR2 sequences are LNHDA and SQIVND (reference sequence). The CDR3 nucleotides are TGTGCCAGTAGTCCAAGCACAGATACGCAGTATTTT. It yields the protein CASSPSTDTQYF. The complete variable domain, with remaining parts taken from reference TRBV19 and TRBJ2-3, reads DGGITQSPKYLFRKEGQNVTLSCEQNLNHDAMYWYRQDPGQGLRLIYYSQIVNDFQKGDIAEGYSVSREKKESFPLTVTSAQKNPTAFYLCASSPSTDTQYFGPGTRLTVL.

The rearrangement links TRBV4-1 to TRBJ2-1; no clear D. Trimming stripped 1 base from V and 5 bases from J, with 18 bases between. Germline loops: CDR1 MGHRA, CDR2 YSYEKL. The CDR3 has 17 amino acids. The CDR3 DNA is TGCGCCAGCAGCCAAGTTGTTCCCCAGAAATACGACAATGAGCAGTTCTTC. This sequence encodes CASSQVVPQKYDNEQFF.

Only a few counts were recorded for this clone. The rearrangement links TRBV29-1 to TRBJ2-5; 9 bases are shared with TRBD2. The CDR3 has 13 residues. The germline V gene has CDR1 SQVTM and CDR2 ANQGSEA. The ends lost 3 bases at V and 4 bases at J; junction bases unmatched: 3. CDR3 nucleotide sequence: TGCAGCGTTGATTTACTAGCGGGAGAGACCCAGTACTTC. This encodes CSVDLLAGETQYF.

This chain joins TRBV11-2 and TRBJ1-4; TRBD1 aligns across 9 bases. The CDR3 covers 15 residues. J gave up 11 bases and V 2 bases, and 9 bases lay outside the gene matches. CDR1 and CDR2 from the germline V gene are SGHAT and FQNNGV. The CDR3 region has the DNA TGTGCCAGCAGCTTAATAGCCGGGACAGGGAGGAAACTGTTTTTT. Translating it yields CASSLIAGTGRKLFF. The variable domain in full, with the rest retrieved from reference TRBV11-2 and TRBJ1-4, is EAGVAQSPRYKIIEKRQSVAFWCNPISGHATLYWYQQILGQGPKLLIQFQNNGVVDDSQLPKDRFSAERLKGVDSTLKIQPAKLEDSAVYLCASSLIAGTGRKLFFGSGTQLSVL.

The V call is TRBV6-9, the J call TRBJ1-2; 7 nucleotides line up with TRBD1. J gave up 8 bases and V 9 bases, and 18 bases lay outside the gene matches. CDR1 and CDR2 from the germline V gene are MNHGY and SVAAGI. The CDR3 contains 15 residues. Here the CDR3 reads CARLTGDSEPWGYTF. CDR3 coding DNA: TGTGCCAGACTTACTGGGGACAGCGAGCCTTGGGGCTACACCTTC.

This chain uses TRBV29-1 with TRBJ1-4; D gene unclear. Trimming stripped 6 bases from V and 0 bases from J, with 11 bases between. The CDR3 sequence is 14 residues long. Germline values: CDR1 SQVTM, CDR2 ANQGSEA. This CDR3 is CSVTDSSTNEKLFF. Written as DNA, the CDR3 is TGCAGCGTGACGGACTCATCAACTAATGAAAAACTGTTTTTT.

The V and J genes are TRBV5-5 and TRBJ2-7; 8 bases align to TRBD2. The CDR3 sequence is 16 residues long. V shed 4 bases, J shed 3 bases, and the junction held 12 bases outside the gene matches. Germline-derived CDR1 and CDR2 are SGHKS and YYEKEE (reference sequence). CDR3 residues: CASSLSVAGTIYEQYF. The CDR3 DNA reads TGTGCCAGCAGCCTGAGCGTAGCGGGGACCATCTACGAGCAGTACTTC. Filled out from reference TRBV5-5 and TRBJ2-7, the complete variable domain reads DAGVTQSPTHLIKTRGQQVTLRCSPISGHKSVSWYQQVLGQGPQFIFQYYEKEERGRGNFPDRFSARQFPNYSSELNVNALLLGDSALYLCASSLSVAGTIYEQYFGPGTRLTVT.